This T cell receptor (beta chain) was sequenced during a study of blood T cell repertoires in COVID-19. TCRdb's copy holds only in-frame clones and misses some; the assay was immunoSEQ multiplex PCR. The sample lists roughly 200,000 clones, around 80% occurring once. V shed 9 bases and J shed 5 bases, with 9 bases lying between them. CDR1 is MNHEY and CDR2 is SMNVEV in the germline V gene (reference sequence). This CDR3 spans 11 amino acids. The specimen sequenced was peripheral blood. The TCR sequence derives from a woman over 75 with active or convalescent COVID-19. This chain connects TRBV27 to TRBJ2-3; a weak D match, TRBD2 (5 bases). The CDR3 reads CASIGLDTQYF. The CDR3 DNA sequence: TGTGCCAGTATCGGACTAGATACGCAGTATTTT.